The 25 T cell receptor beta chains given below trace back to one sample, sequenced in a study of post-analysis software for immune sequencing data. The study, taken as a whole, reports: Several TRBV segments (TRBV5-6, TRBV5-1 and TRBV20-1 among them) occurred more frequently in patients than in controls.

No antigen has been identified for these receptors. Every TCR beta cDNA library bore unique molecular identifiers. TCRdb itself ran the PCR reads through MiXCR, one entry per CDR3 protein. The sample consists of hundreds of thousands of distinct CDR3 sequences, 44% of them appearing once. The sample consisted of blood. The receptor set was obtained from a girl aged 10-17 years with multiple sclerosis.

This clonotype was observed a handful of times. This chain links TRBV29-1 with TRBJ2-1, with a tentative D call TRBD2 (6 bases). This CDR3 is built from 12 residues. Between the trimmed V and J ends, which lost 7 bases and 3 bases, there was a span of 10 bases. The germline V gene has CDR1 SQVTM and CDR2 ANQGSEA. DNA for the CDR3: TGCAGCGCTAGCGAAGGCTACAATGAGCAGTTCTTC. Translation gives CSASEGYNEQFF.

V gene TRBV20-1 combines with J gene TRBJ1-4; D perhaps matches TRBD1 (6 bases). V shed 5 bases and J shed 0 bases, with 16 bases lying between them. This CDR3 has 16 residues. The germline V gene has CDR1 DFQATT and CDR2 SNEGSKA (reference sequence). The CDR3: CSAGKGGAATNEKLFF. As DNA, the CDR3 is TGCAGTGCTGGCAAAGGGGGAGCTGCAACTAATGAAAAACTGTTTTTT.

The rearrangement links TRBV12-3 or TRBV12-4 to TRBJ1-2, with 7 positions matching TRBD1. There are 14 residues in the CDR3. The V and J ends lost 6 bases and 2 bases, in that order; junction bases with no gene match: 6. The CDR3 sequence: CASRPGGTNYGYTF. Here the CDR3 DNA reads TGTGCCAGCAGGCCAGGGGGGACCAACTATGGCTACACCTTC.

V usage is TRBV6-5 and J usage is TRBJ2-1; 7 bases agree with TRBD2. Germline V gene lookup returns CDR1 MNHEY and CDR2 SVGAGI. V dropped 0 bases and J dropped 9; count of bases not matched to a gene: 8. The CDR3 loop spans 15 amino acids. CDR3 sequence reads: CASSYSTSGTIEQFF. The CDR3 nucleotides read TGTGCCAGCAGTTACTCGACAAGCGGGACTATTGAGCAGTTCTTC.

The chain combines TRBV7-8 with TRBJ2-3, with D uncertain. The CDR3 has 13 residues. In germline, CDR1 is SGHVS, CDR2 FQNEAQ. V lost 1 base and J 5 bases, leaving 7 bases between the germline ends. CDR3 amino acids: CASSLDYRDTQYF. The CDR3 DNA reads TGTGCCAGCAGCTTAGATTATCGAGATACGCAGTATTTT.

The CDR3 nucleotides are TGCGCCAGCAGCTTGGGGTTGCGAGAAGCTTTCTTT. Its protein is CASSLGLREAFF. The chain has TRBV5-1 and TRBJ1-1; D remains ambiguous. Trimming shortened V by 0 bases and J by 8 bases, and 8 bases separated the two germline ends. In germline, CDR1 is SGHRS, CDR2 YFSETQ. This CDR3 is built from 12 residues.

The chain couples TRBV20-1 to TRBJ2-1; 7 nucleotides align to TRBD1. V shed 6 bases and J 5 bases; nucleotides not matched to a gene: 7. The CDR3 spans 13 residues. CDR1 DFQATT and CDR2 SNEGSKA come from the germline V gene (reference sequence). The CDR3 sequence: CSAHRGQNNEQFF. CDR3 sequence (DNA): TGCAGTGCCCACCGGGGACAGAACAATGAGCAGTTCTTC.

The V call is TRBV20-1, the J call TRBJ2-1; D is tentatively TRBD1 or TRBD2 (5 bases each). V was pared by 6 bases and J by 7 bases, with 22 bases between. CDR3 length: 15 amino acids. Germline-derived CDR1 and CDR2 are DFQATT and SNEGSKA (reference sequence). The CDR3 DNA follows: TGCAGTGCATCGGGGCCCGGCGATACAAGTAATGAGCAGTTCTTC. Residues: CSASGPGDTSNEQFF.

The CDR3 loop is CASSKRASNYGYTF. In DNA, the CDR3 is TGTGCCAGCAGCAAGAGGGCTTCTAACTATGGCTACACCTTC. This sequence joins TRBV21-1 and TRBJ1-2. TRBV21-1 is classified as a pseudogene. This CDR3 contains 14 residues.

V usage is TRBV10-3 and J usage is TRBJ2-6, with D unresolved. CDR1 is ENHRY, CDR2 SYGVKD, per germline. This CDR3 comprises 14 residues. The V gene lost 6 bases and the J gene lost 0 bases, with 6 bases spanning the gap. The DNA for the CDR3 is TGTGCCATCAGGGTGGGCTCTGGGGCCAACGTCCTGACTTTC. This gives the protein CAIRVGSGANVLTF.

The gene calls are TRBV4-1 and TRBJ2-1; a possible D gene is TRBD2 (6 bases). TRBJ2-7 explains the end of the DNA better; the J call may be wrong. Germline CDR1 is MGHRA and CDR2 is YSYEKL. The CDR3 totals 16 residues. The CDR3 is CASSQERRGSEYEQYF. The DNA of the CDR3 is TGCGCCAGCAGCCAAGAAAGACGGGGGAGTGAGTACGAGCAGTACTTC.

DNA for the CDR3: TGTGCCAGCAGCCATGCGACAGGGAACGAGCAGTACTTC. Translation gives CASSHATGNEQYF. The J gene is TRBJ2-4, the V gene TRBV4-2; the match to TRBD1 covers 7 bases. The J call is doubtful: the DNA matches TRBJ2-7 better. Germline V gene lookup returns CDR1 LGHNA and CDR2 YNFKEQ. This CDR3 region has 13 residues.

The chain combines TRBV4-1 with TRBJ2-1; 10 nucleotides agree with TRBD1. Trimming at V came to 7 bases and at J to 1 base, leaving 4 bases not matched to a gene. The germline gives CDR1 MGHRA, CDR2 YSYEKL. The length of the CDR3 is 15 residues. The CDR3 nucleotides read TGCGCCAGCAACCAGGGACAGGGGTCCTACAATGAGCAGTTCTTC. It is translated as CASNQGQGSYNEQFF.

The J gene is TRBJ2-1, the V gene TRBV7-9, with D possibly matching TRBD2 (6 bases). This CDR3 is 15 amino acids long. From germline, CDR1 is SEHNR and CDR2 FQNEAQ (reference sequence). V gave up 5 bases and J gave up 0 bases, with 11 bases separating them. In DNA form, the CDR3 reads TGTGCCAGCAGCCAACTGGGAGGCTCCTACAATGAGCAGTTCTTC. Its protein is CASSQLGGSYNEQFF.

In DNA, the CDR3 is TGTGCCAGCAGTTCAAACCCAAGGGTTACTGAAGCTTTCTTT. It codes for CASSSNPRVTEAFF. The chain is built from TRBV6-6 and TRBJ1-1; D is unclear. Germline V gene data show CDR1 as MNHNY and CDR2 as SVGAGI (reference sequence). V was cut by 4 bases and J by 5 bases, with 14 bases left in between. This CDR3 spans 14 amino acids.

The chain carries TRBV20-1 and TRBJ2-3; 7 bases are a match to TRBD1. CDR1 is DFQATT and CDR2 is SNEGSKA in the germline V gene (reference sequence). The CDR3 has 15 residues. With V trimmed by 1 base and J by 1 base, 5 bases remained unmatched. In DNA form, the CDR3 reads TGCAGTGCTAGAGCACCGGGACAGCGCACAGATACGCAGTATTTT. Amino acid sequence: CSARAPGQRTDTQYF.

Notes on this clonotype: This may come from a read error, since a much larger clone is one base off. This chain uses TRBV6-4 with TRBJ2-3; D is undetermined. The CDR3 has 13 residues. Trimming cost V 4 bases and J 5 bases, with 10 bases left between them. Germline CDR1 and CDR2: MRHNA and SNTAGT. CDR3 nucleotide sequence: TGTGCCAGCAGTGCAAGGCGTGGAGATACGCAGTATTTT. Translating it yields CASSARRGDTQYF.

The V and J genes are TRBV27 and TRBJ2-7; a possible D gene is TRBD1 (6 bases). Germline V CDR1 and CDR2: MNHEY, SMNVEV (reference sequence). The CDR3 spans 16 residues. The ends were cut back, 5 bases at V and 0 bases at J, with 17 bases in the middle. This CDR3 reads CASSPTRGSSSYEQYF. The CDR3 nucleotides read TGTGCCAGCAGTCCCACCAGGGGTTCTAGCTCCTACGAGCAGTACTTC.

This chain uses TRBV5-4 with TRBJ2-4; D may be TRBD2 (6 bases). The DNA end is more similar to TRBJ2-7, so the J call may be wrong. Germline CDR1 reads SGHNT; CDR2 reads YYREEE (reference sequence). This CDR3 has 17 amino acids. CDR3 residues: CASSSSSAGLTVNEQYF. The DNA of the CDR3 is TGTGCCAGCAGCTCATCCTCCGCGGGACTCACCGTGAACGAGCAGTACTTC.

The V gene is TRBV7-9, the J gene TRBJ1-1, with unresolved D. There are 14 residues in the CDR3. Looked up from germline, CDR1 is SEHNR and CDR2 is FQNEAQ (reference sequence). The ends were cut back, 1 base at V and 6 bases at J, with 12 bases in the middle. CDR3 protein: CASSLVTGRPEAFF. In nucleotides, the CDR3 is TGTGCCAGCAGCTTAGTTACGGGTAGGCCTGAAGCTTTCTTT.

The genes are TRBV4-1 and TRBJ2-7, with D possibly being TRBD2 (5 bases). Germline CDR1 and CDR2: MGHRA and YSYEKL. V lost 2 bases and J lost 2, with 13 bases in between. The CDR3 covers 15 residues. The CDR3 region has the DNA TGCGCCAGCAGCCAACTCGGGGAGCCTACCTACGAGCAGTACTTC. Its translation: CASSQLGEPTYEQYF.

The chain links TRBV12-3 or TRBV12-4 to TRBJ2-3; 7 bases are a match to TRBD2. The J segment lost 3 bases and the V segment lost 5 bases, leaving 11 bases of the junction unmatched. There are 16 residues in the CDR3. CDR3 protein: CASSPGTTSLTDTQYF. CDR3 sequence (DNA): TGTGCCAGCAGTCCCGGGACGACTAGCCTTACAGATACGCAGTATTTT.

V gene TRBV5-1 combines with J gene TRBJ2-7; D is uncertain. CDR3 length: 16 amino acids. Germline V gene lookup returns CDR1 SGHRS and CDR2 YFSETQ. Trimming took off 4 bases at V and 0 bases at J, with 17 bases between the two ends. CDR3 sequence: CASSPTTPKTSYEQYF. CDR3 nucleotides: TGCGCCAGCAGCCCCACTACTCCGAAGACCTCCTACGAGCAGTACTTC.

The chain carries TRBV6-5 and TRBJ2-3, with no clear D. The ends were cut back, 2 bases at V and 3 bases at J, with 9 bases in the middle. Germline CDR1 is MNHEY and CDR2 is SVGAGI. This CDR3 is built from 14 residues. This chain's CDR3 is CASSYTAQTDTQYF. The CDR3 coding sequence is TGTGCCAGCAGTTACACGGCACAGACAGATACGCAGTATTTT.

DNA for the CDR3: TGCGCCAGCAGCTTAGGGACAGACAATGGCTACACCTTC. It codes for CASSLGTDNGYTF. The rearrangement joins TRBV5-1 to TRBJ1-2; TRBD1 aligns across 7 bases. Germline-derived CDR1 and CDR2 are SGHRS and YFSETQ. The CDR3 loop spans 13 amino acids. Trimming cost V 2 bases and J 6 bases; bases outside gene matches: 4.